The T cell receptor (beta chain) under discussion was sequenced for a study of cytomegalovirus exposure and HLA in healthy donors. The PCR had 60 Vbeta and 13 Jbeta primers. Generated by immunoSEQ multiplex PCR, the TCRdb table keeps only in-frame clones and is missing some. The sample gives about 110,000 clones, 65% to 80% of which show up once; around 2.7% is in the top ten. Comment on this clone: Its target is not known.

The CDR3 has 14 amino acids. Germline assignment: CDR1 SQVTM and CDR2 ANQGSEA. Trimming removed 0 bases at V and 5 bases at J, with 13 bases between. Study-wide results and caveats: A later analysis found common viral pathogens apparently linked to several of the most significant clusters. Later on, an analysis tied under 20,000 TCR beta sequences to HLA alleles at 0.05 false discovery rate.

This clonotype was obtained from a male donor in good health and CMV-seropositive. V usage is TRBV29-1 and J usage is TRBJ1-1; the D gene is possibly TRBD1 (5 bases). The sequenced sample was PBMCs. CDR3 sequence: CSVEDRKRGTEAFF. The DNA of the CDR3 is TGCAGCGTTGAAGATAGAAAACGGGGGACTGAAGCTTTCTTT.